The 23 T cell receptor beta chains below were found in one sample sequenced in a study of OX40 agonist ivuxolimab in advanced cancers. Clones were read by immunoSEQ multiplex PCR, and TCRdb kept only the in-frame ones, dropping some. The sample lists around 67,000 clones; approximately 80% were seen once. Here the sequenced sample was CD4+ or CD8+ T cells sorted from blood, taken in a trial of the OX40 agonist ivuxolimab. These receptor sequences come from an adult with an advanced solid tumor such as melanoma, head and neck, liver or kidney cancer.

CDR3 DNA: TGTGCCAGTAGTATTTATGAGGGCGCGGGAGGCTACACCTTC. Translated, it gives CASSIYEGAGGYTF. The chain couples TRBV19 to TRBJ1-2; D remains unclear. Trimming stripped 3 bases from V and 8 bases from J, with 16 bases between. This CDR3 is 14 amino acids long. Germline-derived CDR1 and CDR2 are LNHDA and SQIVND (reference sequence).

CDR3 bases: TGTGCCAGCAGTTTATCGGCCGTCGGGACTAACTACGAGCAGTACTTC. Encoded protein: CASSLSAVGTNYEQYF. The chain employs TRBV27 and TRBJ2-7; TRBD2 matches 7 bases. Trimming took 0 bases from V and 3 from J; bases not matched to a gene: 8. The length of the CDR3 is 16 residues. Germline loops: CDR1 MNHEY, CDR2 SMNVEV (reference sequence).

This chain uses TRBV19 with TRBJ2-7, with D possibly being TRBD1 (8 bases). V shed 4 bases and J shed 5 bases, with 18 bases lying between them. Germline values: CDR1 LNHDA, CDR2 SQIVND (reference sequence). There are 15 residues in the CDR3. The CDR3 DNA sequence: TGTGCCAGTAGTAAACGGACAGGGACTATCGACGAGCAGTACTTC. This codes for CASSKRTGTIDEQYF. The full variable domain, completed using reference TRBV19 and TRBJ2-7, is DGGITQSPKYLFRKEGQNVTLSCEQNLNHDAMYWYRQDPGQGLRLIYYSQIVNDFQKGDIAEGYSVSREKKESFPLTVTSAQKNPTAFYLCASSKRTGTIDEQYFGPGTRLTVT.

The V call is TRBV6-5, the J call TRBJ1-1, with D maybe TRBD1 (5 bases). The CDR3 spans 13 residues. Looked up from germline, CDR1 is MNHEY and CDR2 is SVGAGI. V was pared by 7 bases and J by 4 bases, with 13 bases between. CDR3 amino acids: CASTQQGRTEAFF. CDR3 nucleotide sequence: TGTGCCAGCACTCAGCAGGGTCGCACTGAAGCTTTCTTT.

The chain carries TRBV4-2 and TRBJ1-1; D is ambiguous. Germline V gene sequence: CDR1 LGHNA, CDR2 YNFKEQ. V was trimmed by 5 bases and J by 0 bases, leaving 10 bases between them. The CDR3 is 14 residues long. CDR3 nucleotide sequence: TGTGCCAGCAGCACAACAGTTTTGAACACTGAAGCTTTCTTT. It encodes CASSTTVLNTEAFF.

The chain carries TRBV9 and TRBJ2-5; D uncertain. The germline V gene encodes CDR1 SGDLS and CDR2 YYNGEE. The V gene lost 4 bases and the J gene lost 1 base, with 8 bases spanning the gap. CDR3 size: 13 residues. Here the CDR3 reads CASSFSLQETQYF. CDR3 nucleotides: TGTGCCAGCAGCTTTAGTCTCCAAGAGACCCAGTACTTC.

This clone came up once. CDR3 coding DNA: TGTGCCATCGCACAGGGGGCATCGGGCCCCTACGAGCAGTACTTC. Translated, it gives CAIAQGASGPYEQYF. V gene TRBV10-3 combines with J gene TRBJ2-7, with 9 bases matching TRBD1. Per germline, CDR1 ENHRY and CDR2 SYGVKD. The V and J ends lost 8 bases and 2 bases, in that order; junction bases with no gene match: 10. The CDR3 runs to 15 residues.

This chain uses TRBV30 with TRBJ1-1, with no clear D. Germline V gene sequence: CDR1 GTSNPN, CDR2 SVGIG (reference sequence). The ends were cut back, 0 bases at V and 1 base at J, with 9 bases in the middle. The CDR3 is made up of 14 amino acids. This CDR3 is CAWSVNKANTEAFF. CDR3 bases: TGTGCCTGGAGTGTGAACAAAGCGAACACTGAAGCTTTCTTT.

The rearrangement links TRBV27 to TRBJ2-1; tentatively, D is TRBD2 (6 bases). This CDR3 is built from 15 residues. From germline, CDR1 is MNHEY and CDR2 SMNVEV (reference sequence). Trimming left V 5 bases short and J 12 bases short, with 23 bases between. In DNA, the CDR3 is TGTGCCAGCAGTCCCACCTCCCCGGGAAGGGGAGGGCAGTTCTTC. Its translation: CASSPTSPGRGGQFF.

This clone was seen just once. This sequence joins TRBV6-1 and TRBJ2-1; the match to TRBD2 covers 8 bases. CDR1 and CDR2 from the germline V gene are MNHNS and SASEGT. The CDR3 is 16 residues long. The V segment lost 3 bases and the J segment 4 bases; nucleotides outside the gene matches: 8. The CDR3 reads CASSEVIAGKYNEQFF. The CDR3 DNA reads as TGTGCCAGCAGTGAGGTCATAGCGGGAAAGTACAATGAGCAGTTCTTC.

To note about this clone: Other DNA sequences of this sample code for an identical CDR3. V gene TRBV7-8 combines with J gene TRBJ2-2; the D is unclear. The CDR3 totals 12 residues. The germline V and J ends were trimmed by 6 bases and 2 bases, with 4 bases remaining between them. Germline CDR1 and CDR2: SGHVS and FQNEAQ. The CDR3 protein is CASSTNTGELFF. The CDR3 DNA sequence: TGTGCCAGCAGTACCAACACCGGGGAGCTGTTTTTT.

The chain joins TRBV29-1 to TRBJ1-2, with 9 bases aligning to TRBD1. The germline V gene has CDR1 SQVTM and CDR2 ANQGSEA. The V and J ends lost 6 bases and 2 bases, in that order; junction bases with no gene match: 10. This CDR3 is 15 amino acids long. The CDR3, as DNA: TGCAGCGTATACGGGACAGGGAACACGAACTATGGCTACACCTTC. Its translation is CSVYGTGNTNYGYTF.

As DNA, the CDR3 is TGCAGCGTCGCTACGACGGGTACCCCTAATTCACCCCTCCACTTT. Protein: CSVATTGTPNSPLHF. The J gene is TRBJ1-6, the V gene TRBV29-1; D not resolved. The length of the CDR3 is 15 residues. Germline CDR1 SQVTM, CDR2 ANQGSEA. The V end was cut by 6 bases, the J end by 6 bases, with 18 bases between.

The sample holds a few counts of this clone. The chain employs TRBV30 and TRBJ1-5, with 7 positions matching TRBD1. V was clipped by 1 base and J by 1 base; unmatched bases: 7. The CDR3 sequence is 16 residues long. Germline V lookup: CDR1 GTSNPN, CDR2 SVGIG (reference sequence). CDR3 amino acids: CAWSDLDRVSNQPQHF. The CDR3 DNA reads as TGTGCCTGGAGTGATCTCGACAGGGTGAGCAATCAGCCCCAGCATTTT.

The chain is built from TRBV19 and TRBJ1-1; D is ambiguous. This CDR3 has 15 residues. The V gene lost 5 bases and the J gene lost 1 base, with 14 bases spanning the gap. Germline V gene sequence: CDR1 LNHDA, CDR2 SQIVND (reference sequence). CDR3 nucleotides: TGTGCCAGTAGTTCAAGGTCTAGGCCGAACACTGAAGCTTTCTTT. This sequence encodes CASSSRSRPNTEAFF.

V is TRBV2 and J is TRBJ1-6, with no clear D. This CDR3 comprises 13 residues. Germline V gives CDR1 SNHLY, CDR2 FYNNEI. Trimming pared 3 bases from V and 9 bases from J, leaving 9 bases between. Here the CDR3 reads CASSDQEGSPLHF. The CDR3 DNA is TGTGCCAGCAGTGATCAGGAGGGTTCACCCCTCCACTTT.

This CDR3 is CASMVGRGSGNTIYF. CDR3 sequence (DNA): TGTGCCAGTATGGTAGGGCGGGGCTCTGGAAACACCATATATTTT. The genes are TRBV19 and TRBJ1-3; D is ambiguous. V was pared by 7 bases and J by 0 bases, with 13 bases between. CDR1 is LNHDA and CDR2 is SQIVND in the germline V gene (reference sequence). There are 15 residues in the CDR3. Filled out from reference TRBV19 and TRBJ1-3, the complete variable domain reads DGGITQSPKYLFRKEGQNVTLSCEQNLNHDAMYWYRQDPGQGLRLIYYSQIVNDFQKGDIAEGYSVSREKKESFPLTVTSAQKNPTAFYLCASMVGRGSGNTIYFGEGSWLTVV.

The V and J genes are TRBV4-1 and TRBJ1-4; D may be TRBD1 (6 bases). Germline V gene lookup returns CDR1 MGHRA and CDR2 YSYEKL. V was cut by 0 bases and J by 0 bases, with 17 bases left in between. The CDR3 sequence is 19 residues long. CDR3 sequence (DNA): TGCGCCAGCAGCCAAGATTCAGGGCAGGGGTTCTCAACTAATGAAAAACTGTTTTTT. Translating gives CASSQDSGQGFSTNEKLFF.

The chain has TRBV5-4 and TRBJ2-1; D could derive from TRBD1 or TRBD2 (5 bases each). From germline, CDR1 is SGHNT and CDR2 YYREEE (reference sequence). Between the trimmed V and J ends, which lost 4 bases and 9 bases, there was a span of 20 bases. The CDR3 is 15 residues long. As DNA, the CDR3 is TGTGCCAGCAGCCAACCGGGACCCTCTTTTAGTGAGCAGTTCTTC. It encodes CASSQPGPSFSEQFF.

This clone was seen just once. In DNA, the CDR3 is TGTGCCAGCAGCCTCGCTGTCCAAAACACCATATATTTT. Protein product: CASSLAVQNTIYF. V is TRBV4-2 and J is TRBJ1-3; D uncertain. Germline CDR1 reads LGHNA; CDR2 reads YNFKEQ. This CDR3 region has 13 residues. V was clipped by 4 bases and J by 6 bases, with 10 bases between them.

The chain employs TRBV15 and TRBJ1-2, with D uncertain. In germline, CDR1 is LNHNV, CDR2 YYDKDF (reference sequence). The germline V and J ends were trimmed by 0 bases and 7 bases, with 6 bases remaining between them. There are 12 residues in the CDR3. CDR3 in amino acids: CATSRDVGGYTF. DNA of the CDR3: TGTGCCACCAGCAGAGATGTCGGTGGCTACACCTTC.

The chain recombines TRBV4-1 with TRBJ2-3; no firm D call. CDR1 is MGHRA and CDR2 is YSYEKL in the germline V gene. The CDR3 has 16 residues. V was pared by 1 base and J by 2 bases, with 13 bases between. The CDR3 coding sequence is TGCGCCAGCAGCCAAGTTCAGGCAGGAGACACAGATACGCAGTATTTT. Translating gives CASSQVQAGDTDTQYF.

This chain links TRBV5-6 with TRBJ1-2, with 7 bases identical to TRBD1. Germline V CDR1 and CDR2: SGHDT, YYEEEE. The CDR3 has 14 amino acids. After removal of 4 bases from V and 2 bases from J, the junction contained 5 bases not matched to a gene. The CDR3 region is CASSQPGQNYGYTF. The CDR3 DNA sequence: TGTGCCAGCAGCCAACCGGGACAGAACTATGGCTACACCTTC.